Sequencing of this TCR beta chain was carried out in a study of T cell clonotyping in hematopoietic cell transplantation. Study observations and caveats: Cells were unsorted, so CD4 and CD8 contributions were not separated. Graft donor and pretransplant recipient Inverse Simpson Index values predicted broader posttransplant TCR diversity. Pathologically expanded recipient clonotypes increased progressively from day 30 to day 180 as diversity fell.

Recipient blood drawn about 28 days pretransplant and days 30, 100, 180 after. Only in-frame clones appear in the TCRdb table, and some are missing; sequencing was by immunoSEQ multiplex PCR. The sample yields 9,500 to 13,000 clones, approximately 92% seen once. A note on this clone: Its matching antigen is unknown.

Germline CDR1 SEHNR, CDR2 FQNEAQ (reference sequence). V dropped 5 bases and J dropped 4; count of bases not matched to a gene: 8. The CDR3 has 14 amino acids. The V and J genes are TRBV7-9 and TRBJ2-7, with TRBD1 matching 7 bases. The sequence derives from a female patient aged 55-70 years who had an allogeneic stem cell transplant from an unrelated donor, so the T cells may come from the graft donor. Some clones in this sample may be carry-over from other donors' samples. The sequenced sample was PBMCs, obtained 100 days after allogeneic stem cell transplant. CDR3 in amino acids: CASSTWDSQYEQYF. CDR3 coding DNA: TGTGCCAGCAGCACCTGGGACAGCCAATACGAGCAGTACTTC.